Listed here are 26 T cell receptor beta chains from one sample, sequenced in a study of human T cells and chemical hapten exposure. Time point specified: pre-sensitization, week 0. Treatment: therapeutic diphenylcyclopropenone sensitization with weekly scalp DPC. TCRdb re-called the RACE reads with MiXCR, one entry per CDR3 protein. This table has 300,000 to 450,000 distinct CDR3 sequences, roughly 6% appearing once. The starting material was whole blood, obtained in connection with sensitization to the hapten diphenylcyclopropenone (DPC). All receptors come from a young woman with alopecia areata. Some clones in this sample may be carry-over from other donors' samples.

The chain combines TRBV9 with TRBJ1-5; 7 positions agree with TRBD1. The CDR3 sequence is 15 residues long. CDR1 SGDLS and CDR2 YYNGEE come from the germline V gene. Germline trimming cut 0 bases from V and 4 bases from J; bases unmatched to any gene: 4. CDR3: CASSVEGAWNQPQHF. The CDR3 nucleotides are TGTGCCAGCAGCGTAGAGGGGGCGTGGAATCAGCCCCAGCATTTT.

This clonotype was detected a few times. The gene calls are TRBV7-2 and TRBJ2-7; TRBD1 matches 9 bases. Germline V gene sequence: CDR1 SGHTA, CDR2 FQGNSA. V shed 5 bases and J 6 bases; nucleotides not matched to a gene: 8. The CDR3 covers 14 residues. The CDR3: CASSPWTGVSEQYF. The CDR3 nucleotides are TGTGCCAGCAGCCCCTGGACAGGGGTAAGCGAGCAGTACTTC.

The count of this clonotype is one. The chain couples TRBV5-5 to TRBJ2-3; tentatively, D is TRBD1 (5 bases). The CDR3 runs 18 residues. The germline V and J ends were trimmed by 4 bases and 0 bases, with 21 bases remaining between them. CDR1 is SGHKS and CDR2 is YYEKEE in the germline V gene (reference sequence). The CDR3 region is CASSRTIPRKGSTDTQYF. The CDR3 nucleotides read TGTGCCAGCAGCCGAACCATACCGAGAAAGGGGAGCACAGATACGCAGTATTTT.

The rearrangement joins TRBV18 to TRBJ2-5; D is ambiguous. CDR3 length: 13 residues. V lost 1 base and J 3 bases, leaving 6 bases between the germline ends. Looked up from germline, CDR1 is KGHSH and CDR2 is LQKENI. CDR3 nucleotide sequence: TGTGCCAGCTCACCACGGGAAGAAGAGACCCAGTACTTC. Translated: CASSPREEETQYF.

This rearrangement joins TRBV12-3 or TRBV12-4 to TRBJ2-3; D tentatively reads TRBD1 or TRBD2 (6 bases each). V was shortened by 6 bases and J by 6 bases, with 40 bases between the two germline ends. The CDR3 loop spans 22 amino acids. The CDR3 reads CASRPNRPHLGLSRGAPDTQYF. The CDR3 DNA sequence: TGTGCCAGCAGGCCTAACCGGCCCCATCTCGGACTCTCGAGGGGGGCACCTGATACGCAGTATTTT.

The chain joins TRBV3-1 to TRBJ1-5; 8 bases are a match to TRBD1. The trim removed 3 bases at V and 7 bases at J, leaving 5 bases unmatched. This CDR3 spans 14 amino acids. Looked up from germline, CDR1 is LGHDT and CDR2 is YNNKEL (reference sequence). The CDR3 DNA reads TGTGCCAGCAGCCATGGACAGGGACGACAGCCCCAGCATTTT. The encoded protein is CASSHGQGRQPQHF.

This clonotype was seen only a few times. This chain uses TRBV12-3 or TRBV12-4 with TRBJ1-4; D gene uncertain. Trimming shortened V by 3 bases and J by 0 bases, and 14 bases separated the two germline ends. The CDR3 contains 17 residues. The DNA for the CDR3 is TGTGCCAGCAGTTTCAGCGGTTTCCCAGCAACTAATGAAAAACTGTTTTTT. Amino acids: CASSFSGFPATNEKLFF.

This clonotype was seen repeatedly, ten times or more. The chain uses TRBV9 and TRBJ2-5, with D maybe TRBD1 (8 bases). Per germline, CDR1 SGDLS and CDR2 YYNGEE. This CDR3 contains 15 residues. V dropped 0 bases and J dropped 5 bases, with 14 bases sitting between them. The CDR3 bases are TGTGCCAGCAGCGTAGCACAGGGGGGGTTCGAGACCCAGTACTTC. Amino acids: CASSVAQGGFETQYF.

The chain joins TRBV20-1 to TRBJ1-6; weak D call: TRBD1 (6 bases). V was trimmed by 6 bases and J by 5 bases, leaving 14 bases between them. Germline CDR1 and CDR2: DFQATT and SNEGSKA (reference sequence). The CDR3 totals 14 residues. CDR3 nucleotide sequence: TGCAGTGCCCGACGCACAGGGCATAATTCACCCCTCCACTTT. It codes for CSARRTGHNSPLHF.

The V gene is TRBV5-6, the J gene TRBJ2-5, with D unresolved. This CDR3 is 13 amino acids long. The ends were cut back, 0 bases at V and 2 bases at J, with 5 bases in the middle. Germline V gives CDR1 SGHDT, CDR2 YYEEEE. CDR3 coding DNA: TGTGCCAGCAGCTTGGCCATGCAAGAGACCCAGTACTTC. It encodes CASSLAMQETQYF.

This clonotype was recorded a few times. The V and J genes are TRBV5-4 and TRBJ2-7, with 8 positions matching TRBD2. V lost 4 bases, J lost 3 bases, and 9 bases stayed unmatched. This CDR3 contains 15 residues. Looked up from germline, CDR1 is SGHNT and CDR2 is YYREEE (reference sequence). The CDR3 region is CASSPGAGGLYEQYF. The DNA of the CDR3 is TGTGCCAGCAGCCCGGGGGCGGGGGGCCTCTACGAGCAGTACTTC.

This clonotype turned up a few times. The chain uses TRBV11-1 and TRBJ1-1, with a weak D call TRBD1 (5 bases). The V gene's germline CDR1 is SGHAT and CDR2 FQDESV (reference sequence). This CDR3 region has 15 residues. The germline V and J ends were trimmed by 1 base and 2 bases, with 11 bases remaining between them. CDR3 loop: CASSLGIGANTEAFF. The DNA of the CDR3 is TGTGCCAGCAGCTTAGGCATAGGGGCTAACACTGAAGCTTTCTTT. Drawing the rest from reference TRBV11-1 and TRBJ1-1, the complete variable domain is EAEVAQSPRYKITEKSQAVAFWCDPISGHATLYWYRQILGQGPELLVQFQDESVVDDSQLPKDRFSAERLKGVDSTLKIQPAELGDSAMYLCASSLGIGANTEAFFGQGTRLTVV.

The sample holds many counts of this clonotype. The DNA of the CDR3 is TGTGCCAGCAGCTCACAGACAGGGATGGTAATGGGAGATACGCAGTATTTT. Its protein product is CASSSQTGMVMGDTQYF. The chain is built from TRBV3-1 and TRBJ2-3; 7 nucleotides agree with TRBD1. This CDR3 contains 17 residues. Germline V gene lookup returns CDR1 LGHDT and CDR2 YNNKEL (reference sequence). Trimming at V came to 5 bases and at J to 5 bases, leaving 16 bases not matched to a gene.

This clonotype appeared a few times. V and J are TRBV14 and TRBJ1-1; the D is unclear. Looked up from germline, CDR1 is SGHDN and CDR2 is FVKESK. The CDR3 loop spans 18 amino acids. V dropped 2 bases and J dropped 1 base, with 20 bases sitting between them. The CDR3 spells CASSQRPWSWVGNTEAFF. The CDR3 nucleotides read TGTGCCAGCAGCCAACGGCCATGGTCGTGGGTGGGGAACACTGAAGCTTTCTTT.

This clonotype came up a few times. V gene TRBV7-9 combines with J gene TRBJ1-1; 8 bases agree with TRBD1. The CDR3 contains 15 residues. J lost 6 bases, V lost 6 bases, and 12 bases had no gene match. The germline V gene has CDR1 SEHNR and CDR2 FQNEAQ (reference sequence). CDR3 amino acids: CASRLTGGAVSEAFF. CDR3 nucleotides: TGTGCCAGCAGATTAACAGGGGGAGCCGTATCTGAAGCTTTCTTT.

This chain links TRBV5-1 with TRBJ2-5; 11 positions match TRBD2. Trimming took 0 bases from V and 4 from J; bases not matched to a gene: 8. There are 17 residues in the CDR3. The germline gives CDR1 SGHRS, CDR2 YFSETQ. CDR3 protein: CASSLGSSGGFLETQYF. The CDR3 coding sequence is TGCGCCAGCAGCTTGGGCTCTAGCGGGGGGTTCCTAGAGACCCAGTACTTC.

The chain has TRBV4-1 and TRBJ2-3, with D unresolved. This CDR3 contains 17 residues. Deletions cut 0 bases from V and 4 bases from J, with 17 bases between. Germline-derived CDR1 and CDR2 are MGHRA and YSYEKL. The CDR3 loop reads CASSQDQEVPRSDTQYF. CDR3 in DNA: TGCGCCAGCAGCCAAGATCAAGAGGTCCCCCGGTCAGATACGCAGTATTTT.

This clonotype was seen a few times. V gene TRBV9 combines with J gene TRBJ2-3, with TRBD2 matching over 7 bases. Germline CDR1 and CDR2: SGDLS and YYNGEE. V lost 0 bases and J lost 6; bases outside the gene matches: 7. CDR3 length: 15 amino acids. The CDR3 region has the DNA TGTGCCAGCAGCGTAGTAACGGCGGGGGTGGATACGCAGTATTTT. Amino acid sequence: CASSVVTAGVDTQYF.

This clonotype occurred many times. The chain couples TRBV2 to TRBJ1-5; no firm D call. Trimming shortened V by 7 bases and J by 2 bases, and 9 bases separated the two germline ends. The CDR3 runs to 13 residues. The germline V gene encodes CDR1 SNHLY and CDR2 FYNNEI. As DNA, the CDR3 is TGTGCCAGCAATGCGGCGGGCAATCAGCCCCAGCATTTT. It yields the protein CASNAAGNQPQHF.

This clonotype was seen more than once but under ten times. V usage is TRBV6-2 or TRBV6-3 and J usage is TRBJ2-3; 7 nucleotides line up with TRBD2. Germline V gene sequence: CDR1 MNHEY, CDR2 SVGEGT. V lost 6 bases and J lost 1; bases outside the gene matches: 4. The CDR3 runs to 14 residues. CDR3 residues: CASRAGLGTDTQYF. The CDR3 DNA reads TGTGCCAGCAGGGCAGGACTAGGCACAGATACGCAGTATTTT.

V usage is TRBV7-9 and J usage is TRBJ2-1; 8 bases align to TRBD2. The CDR3 spans 17 residues. CDR1 SEHNR and CDR2 FQNEAQ come from the germline V gene (reference sequence). V was pared by 5 bases and J by 0 bases, with 9 bases of the junction left unmatched. CDR3 sequence: CASSPRVAGISYNEQFF. The CDR3 DNA reads as TGTGCCAGCAGCCCGCGGGTAGCGGGGATCTCCTACAATGAGCAGTTCTTC.

The V call is TRBV29-1, the J call TRBJ1-1; D is undetermined. Germline CDR1 is SQVTM and CDR2 is ANQGSEA. V was pared by 2 bases and J by 4 bases, with 8 bases between. The CDR3 runs to 12 residues. CDR3 loop: CSVEIWGTEAFF. The CDR3 nucleotides are TGCAGCGTTGAAATTTGGGGCACTGAAGCTTTCTTT.

This clonotype has more than one count but fewer than ten. This chain links TRBV2 with TRBJ2-5; D assignment may be TRBD1 or TRBD2 (7 bases each). From germline, CDR1 is SNHLY and CDR2 FYNNEI. The CDR3 loop spans 19 amino acids. V dropped 6 bases and J dropped 4 bases, with 30 bases sitting between them. Here the CDR3 DNA reads TGTGCCAGCAGCCGGAAAATCCCTGGACTAGTCAGGGGGGTAGAGACCCAGTACTTC. Translation: CASSRKIPGLVRGVETQYF.

CDR3 coding DNA: TGTGCCAGCAGCTTAGTGGGTGGCGGCCGAGAGACCCAGTACTTC. This encodes CASSLVGGGRETQYF. The chain links TRBV7-2 to TRBJ2-5; D is ambiguous. The germline gives CDR1 SGHTA, CDR2 FQGNSA. V lost 1 base to trimming and J lost 4 bases, with 13 bases between them. The CDR3 is 15 residues long.

This rearrangement joins TRBV4-3 to TRBJ2-2; a possible D gene is TRBD2 (5 bases). Germline lookup yields CDR1 LGHNA and CDR2 YSLEER. This CDR3 contains 14 residues. V was cut by 1 base and J by 5 bases, with 8 bases left in between. CDR3 sequence (DNA): TGCGCCAGCAGCCAAGGATGGAGGACCGGGGAGCTGTTTTTT. The encoded protein is CASSQGWRTGELFF.

This chain links TRBV15 with TRBJ2-2; perhaps TRBD1 as D (6 bases). The CDR3 contains 18 residues. CDR1 is LNHNV, CDR2 YYDKDF, per germline (reference sequence). V dropped 6 bases and J dropped 1 base, with 21 bases sitting between them. CDR3 nucleotide sequence: TGTGCCACCAGTATTTCCACAACGGGACAATGGAACACCGGGGAGCTGTTTTTT. Translation gives CATSISTTGQWNTGELFF.